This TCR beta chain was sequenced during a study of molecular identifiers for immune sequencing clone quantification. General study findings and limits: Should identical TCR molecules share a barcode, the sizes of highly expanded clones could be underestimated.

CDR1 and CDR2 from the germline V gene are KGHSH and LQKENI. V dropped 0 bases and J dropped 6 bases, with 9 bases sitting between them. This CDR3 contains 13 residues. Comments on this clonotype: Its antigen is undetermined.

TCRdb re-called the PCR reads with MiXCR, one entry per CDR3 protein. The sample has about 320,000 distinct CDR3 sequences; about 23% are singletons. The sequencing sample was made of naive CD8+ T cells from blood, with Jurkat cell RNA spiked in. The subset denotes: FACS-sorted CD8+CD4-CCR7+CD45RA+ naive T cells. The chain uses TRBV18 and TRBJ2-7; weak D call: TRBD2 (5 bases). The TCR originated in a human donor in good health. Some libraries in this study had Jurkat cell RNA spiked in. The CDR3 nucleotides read TGTGCCAGCTCACCACCCCGGCTAGCCGAGCAGTACTTC. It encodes CASSPPRLAEQYF.